One sample yielded the 18 T cell receptor beta chains listed below, sequenced in a study of OX40 agonist ivuxolimab in advanced cancers. Library generation was performed with the immunoSEQ multiplex PCR assay. The table was pulled from immuneACCESS by TCRdb, which kept in-frame rearrangements only. Such tables lose some clones; where checked, under half of the loss comes from unresolved V genes, and the rest has no known cause. This sample is represented by roughly 90,000 clones; about 85% of them were singletons. Of the sample, approximately 0.22% falls within the top ten clones. This specimen consisted of CD4+ or CD8+ T cells sorted from blood, obtained in a trial of the OX40 agonist ivuxolimab. The receptor set was obtained from an adult with an advanced solid tumor such as melanoma, head and neck, liver or kidney cancer.

This chain uses TRBV7-3 with TRBJ2-3; 7 bases match TRBD1. CDR1 is SGHTA, CDR2 FQGTGA, per germline. This CDR3 is 14 amino acids long. The V and J ends lost 5 bases and 1 base, in that order; junction bases with no gene match: 3. CDR3 sequence reads: CASSHGTGTDTQYF. The CDR3 nucleotides are TGTGCCAGCAGCCACGGGACAGGCACAGATACGCAGTATTTT.

V and J are TRBV5-4 and TRBJ2-7; a possible D gene is TRBD2 (5 bases). The length of the CDR3 is 14 residues. V lost 4 bases and J lost 4, with 15 bases in between. Germline CDR1 reads SGHNT; CDR2 reads YYREEE (reference sequence). The CDR3 DNA reads TGTGCCAGCAGCCCTAGGACTGGGGATTACGAGCAGTACTTC. Translated: CASSPRTGDYEQYF.

This clone was observed once. The CDR3 here is CASRFVDGANEAFF. The CDR3 bases are TGCGCCAGCAGATTCGTCGACGGGGCGAATGAAGCTTTCTTT. The chain combines TRBV5-1 with TRBJ1-1; tentative D call: TRBD1 (5 bases). The CDR3 spans 14 residues. Trimming removed 5 bases from V and 7 bases from J, with 18 bases in between. CDR1 and CDR2 from the germline V gene are SGHRS and YFSETQ.

The chain is built from TRBV5-1 and TRBJ2-5; 8 bases are a match to TRBD1. The CDR3 totals 14 residues. Germline lookup yields CDR1 SGHRS and CDR2 YFSETQ. J was trimmed by 1 base and V by 3 bases; bases with no gene match: 2. The CDR3: CASSSTGAQETQYF. CDR3 bases: TGCGCCAGCAGCTCGACAGGGGCCCAAGAGACCCAGTACTTC.

J is TRBJ1-2 and V is TRBV7-3, with a weak D call TRBD1 (5 bases). The CDR3 extends over 15 amino acids. With 6 bases removed from V and 6 bases from J, the gap between germline ends came to 20 bases. CDR1 is SGHTA, CDR2 FQGTGA, per germline. CDR3 bases: TGTGCCAGCAGTCGGAGTGACAGCAGTTGGGATGGCTACACCTTC. It encodes CASSRSDSSWDGYTF.

The V and J genes are TRBV6-6 and TRBJ2-5; no firm D call. This CDR3 comprises 14 residues. Deletions cut 2 bases from V and 4 bases from J, with 11 bases between. Germline V CDR1 and CDR2: MNHNY, SVGAGI (reference sequence). The CDR3 sequence is CASSYGEMIETQYF. CDR3 nucleotides: TGTGCCAGCAGTTACGGGGAAATGATAGAGACCCAGTACTTC.

The rearrangement joins TRBV10-3 to TRBJ2-7; D is ambiguous. This CDR3 spans 13 amino acids. V lost 4 bases to trimming and J lost 0 bases, with 7 bases between them. Germline V lookup: CDR1 ENHRY, CDR2 SYGVKD. The CDR3 bases are TGTGCCATCAGTGTTGCACGCTCCTACGAGCAGTACGTC. Its protein product is CAISVARSYEQYV.

Here the CDR3 DNA reads TGTGCCAGCAGCTTGGAGAGTTATAGCAATCAGCCCCAGCATTTT. Translated: CASSLESYSNQPQHF. The chain employs TRBV5-6 and TRBJ1-5; D is undetermined. The V gene's germline CDR1 is SGHDT and CDR2 YYEEEE. This CDR3 is 15 amino acids long. Trimming removed 0 bases at V and 0 bases at J, with 7 bases between.

The rearrangement links TRBV11-2 to TRBJ1-4; TRBD1 aligns across 9 bases. This CDR3 comprises 14 residues. After removal of 5 bases from V and 8 bases from J, the junction contained 6 bases not matched to a gene. CDR1 and CDR2 from the germline V gene are SGHAT and FQNNGV. CDR3 in DNA: TGTGCCAGCAGCGTGGGACAGGGATCCGAAAAACTGTTTTTT. Residues: CASSVGQGSEKLFF.

The chain uses TRBV11-2 and TRBJ1-2; D is unresolved. The CDR3 is 15 residues long. The ends were cut back, 2 bases at V and 1 base at J, with 11 bases in the middle. Looked up from germline, CDR1 is SGHAT and CDR2 is FQNNGV. The CDR3 DNA reads TGTGCCAGCAGCTTAATAGGACCGAGTAACTATGGCTACACCTTC. It codes for CASSLIGPSNYGYTF.

V and J are TRBV7-2 and TRBJ2-7, with D perhaps matching TRBD1 or TRBD2 (5 bases each). The CDR3 has 14 amino acids. The germline gives CDR1 SGHTA, CDR2 FQGNSA. Trimming removed 2 bases at V and 3 bases at J, with 11 bases between. The CDR3 spells CASSLTRESYEQYF. The CDR3 DNA sequence: TGTGCCAGCAGCTTAACCAGGGAGAGCTACGAGCAGTACTTC.

The J gene is TRBJ2-5, the V gene TRBV27, with 7 bases lining up with TRBD2. The length of the CDR3 is 16 residues. The V segment lost 7 bases and the J segment 0 bases; nucleotides outside the gene matches: 11. Germline V gives CDR1 MNHEY, CDR2 SMNVEV (reference sequence). The CDR3 spells CASKRSTSLYQETQYF. As DNA, the CDR3 is TGTGCCAGCAAAAGATCGACTAGCCTGTACCAAGAGACCCAGTACTTC.

Worth noting for this clone: One end of the junction varies from germline; a read error may be responsible. The CDR3 nucleotides are TGTGCTAGCAGCTTCGGGCGAGAAGAGACCCAGTACTTC. This gives the protein CASSFGREETQYF. The V and J genes are TRBV7-7 and TRBJ2-5; D remains ambiguous. The CDR3 has 13 residues. Germline lookup yields CDR1 SSHAT and CDR2 FNYEAQ (reference sequence).

This sequence joins TRBV7-3 and TRBJ2-2, with D possibly TRBD1 on 7 matching bases. CDR3 length: 16 residues. Germline CDR1 and CDR2: SGHTA and FQGTGA. V was trimmed by 2 bases and J by 3 bases, leaving 13 bases between them. The CDR3 spells CASSLLGRGDTGELFF. The CDR3, as DNA: TGTGCCAGCAGCTTACTCGGCAGGGGGGACACCGGGGAGCTGTTTTTT. The full variable domain, with the rest looked up from reference TRBV7-3 and TRBJ2-2, is GAGVSQTPSNKVTEKGKYVELRCDPISGHTALYWYRQSLGQGPEFLIYFQGTGAADDSGLPNDRFFAVRPEGSVSTLKIQRTERGDSAVYLCASSLLGRGDTGELFFGEGSRLTVL.

The V call is TRBV15, the J call TRBJ2-5; a possible D gene is TRBD2 (6 bases). Germline CDR1 reads LNHNV; CDR2 reads YYDKDF (reference sequence). The V and J ends lost 2 bases and 5 bases respectively, with 15 bases between them. This CDR3 region has 15 residues. The DNA of the CDR3 is TGTGCCACCAGCAGACCCGGAGGGTATGTGGAGACCCAGTACTTC. Its translation is CATSRPGGYVETQYF.

This chain uses TRBV19 with TRBJ2-7; TRBD1 might be the D (5 bases). CDR3 size: 14 residues. Germline V gene sequence: CDR1 LNHDA, CDR2 SQIVND (reference sequence). The V end was cut by 5 bases, the J end by 2 bases, with 13 bases between. The CDR3 here is CASSSRQLTYEQYF. CDR3 DNA sequence: TGTGCCAGTAGTTCTAGACAGCTAACCTACGAGCAGTACTTC.

This clone was seen more than once but under ten times. The chain carries TRBV6-1 and TRBJ1-2; TRBD1 might be the D (5 bases). Trimming stripped 10 bases from V and 0 bases from J, with 12 bases between. In germline, CDR1 is MNHNS, CDR2 SASEGT. The CDR3 covers 13 residues. CDR3 in amino acids: CATSRTTNYGYTF. The CDR3 DNA follows: TGTGCCACCTCTAGGACAACTAACTATGGCTACACCTTC.

The chain links TRBV29-1 to TRBJ1-2; D is ambiguous. The CDR3 totals 17 residues. The germline CDR1 and CDR2 sequences are SQVTM and ANQGSEA. V was cut by 0 bases and J by 0 bases, with 17 bases left in between. CDR3 DNA sequence: TGCAGCGTTGAAGATAGGGCAAGGGATACAGCTAACTATGGCTACACCTTC. Its protein is CSVEDRARDTANYGYTF. The full variable domain, rest sourced from reference TRBV29-1 and TRBJ1-2, is SAVISQKPSRDICQRGTSLTIQCQVDSQVTMMFWYRQQPGQSLTLIATANQGSEATYESGFVIDKFPISRPNLTFSTLTVSNMSPEDSSIYLCSVEDRARDTANYGYTFGSGTRLTVV.